This note documents a single TCR beta chain sequence. This clonotype was detected a few times. No cognate antigen has been identified for it. No much larger clone is present one base from it, and per-base qualities are unavailable. These data come from a study (dated by TCRdb to about 2013). Sequencing was performed on an Illumina Genome Analyzer IIx. TCRdb reran the public reads through fastp at Q25 and MiXCR, keeping productive beta chains. Each CDR3 protein gets just one entry, which takes the most common genes and DNA from the rows behind it. Counted in this sample were 7,100 or so distinct CDR3 sequences; under 35% of them appeared once. 22% of the sample goes to the ten largest clones. Source material: blood. The sequence was obtained from a human donor.

The encoded CDR3 is CASSPPAASTDTQFF. The DNA sequence is given as TGTGCCAGCTCACCCCCGGCAGCTTCCACAGATACGCAGTTCTTC. This receptor chain uses TRBV18 and TRBJ2-1; the D gene lacks a confident call. The CDR3 spans 15 residues, from the cysteine through the phenylalanine. The sequence is cut down to CDR3 DNA, 45 bases in frame from base 1. CDR1 and CDR2, per the germline V gene, are KGHSH and LQKENI. V gives up 3 bases and J gives up 12 bases, and the segment between their germline ends measures 21 bases.